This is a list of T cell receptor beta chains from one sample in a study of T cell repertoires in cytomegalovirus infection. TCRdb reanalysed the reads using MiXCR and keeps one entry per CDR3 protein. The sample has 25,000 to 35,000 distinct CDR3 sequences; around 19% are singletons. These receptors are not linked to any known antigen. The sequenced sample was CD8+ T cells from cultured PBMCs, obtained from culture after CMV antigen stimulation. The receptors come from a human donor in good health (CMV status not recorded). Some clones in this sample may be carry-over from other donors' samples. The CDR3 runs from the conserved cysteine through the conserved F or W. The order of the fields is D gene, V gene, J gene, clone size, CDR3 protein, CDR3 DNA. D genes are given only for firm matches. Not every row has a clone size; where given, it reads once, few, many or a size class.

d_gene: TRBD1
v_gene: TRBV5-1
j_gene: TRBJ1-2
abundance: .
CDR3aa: CASSPRGLQGLDYGYTF
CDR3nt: TGCGCCAGCAGCCCCAGGGGATTACAGGGGTTAGACTATGGCTACACCTTC

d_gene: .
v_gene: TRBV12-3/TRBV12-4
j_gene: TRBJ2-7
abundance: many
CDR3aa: CASSLGRGQYYEQYF
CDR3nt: TGTGCCAGCAGTTTGGGGCGGGGGCAGTACTACGAGCAGTACTTC

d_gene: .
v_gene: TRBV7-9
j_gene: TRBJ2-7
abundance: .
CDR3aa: CASSPPVQEQYF
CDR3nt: TGTGCCAGCAGCCCCCCGGTACAGGAGCAGTACTTC

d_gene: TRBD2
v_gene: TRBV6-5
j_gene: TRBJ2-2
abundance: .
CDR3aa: CASSYGTSGRITGELFF
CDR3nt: TGTGCCAGCAGTTACGGGACTAGCGGGAGAATCACCGGGGAGCTGTTTTTT

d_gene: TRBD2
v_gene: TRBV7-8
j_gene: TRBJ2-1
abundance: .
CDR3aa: CASSLETSHYNEQFF
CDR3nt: TGTGCCAGCAGCTTAGAGACTAGCCACTACAATGAGCAGTTCTTC

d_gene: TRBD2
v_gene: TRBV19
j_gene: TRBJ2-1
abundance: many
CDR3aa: CASSMPGGSYNEQFF
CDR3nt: TGTGCCAGTAGTATGCCGGGGGGCTCCTACAATGAGCAGTTCTTC

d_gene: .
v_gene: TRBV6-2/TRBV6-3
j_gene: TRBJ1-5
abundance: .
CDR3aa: CASSYPGGQPQHF
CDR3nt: TGTGCCAGCAGTTATCCGGGTGGTCAGCCCCAGCATTTT

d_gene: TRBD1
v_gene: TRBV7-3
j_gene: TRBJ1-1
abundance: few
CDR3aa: CASSPRAGGNHGAEAFF
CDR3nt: TGTGCCAGCAGCCCGAGGGCAGGGGGAAATCATGGGGCTGAAGCTTTCTTT

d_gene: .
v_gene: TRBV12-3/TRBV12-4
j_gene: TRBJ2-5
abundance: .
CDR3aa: CASSRGQQETQYF
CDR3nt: TGTGCCAGCAGCAGAGGACAGCAAGAGACCCAGTACTTC

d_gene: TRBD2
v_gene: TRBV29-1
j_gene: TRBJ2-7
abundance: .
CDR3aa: CSVGLANSYEQYF
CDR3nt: TGCAGCGTTGGACTAGCAAACTCCTACGAGCAGTACTTC

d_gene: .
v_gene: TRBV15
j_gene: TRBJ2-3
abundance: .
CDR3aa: CATSRGPGGTDTQYF
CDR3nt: TGTGCCACCAGCAGGGGACCTGGGGGTACAGATACGCAGTATTTT

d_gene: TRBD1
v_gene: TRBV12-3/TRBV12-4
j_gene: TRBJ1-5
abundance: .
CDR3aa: CASSLRQGVNQPQHF
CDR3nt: TGTGCCAGCAGTTTGAGGCAGGGGGTCAATCAGCCCCAGCATTTT

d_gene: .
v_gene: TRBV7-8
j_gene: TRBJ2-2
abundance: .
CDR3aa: CASSFTTSNTGELFF
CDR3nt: TGTGCCAGCAGCTTTACGACTTCGAACACCGGGGAGCTGTTTTTT

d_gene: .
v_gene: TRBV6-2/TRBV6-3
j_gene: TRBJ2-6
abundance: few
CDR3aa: CASSYDGANVLTF
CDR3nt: TGTGCCAGCAGTTATGATGGGGCCAACGTCCTGACTTTC

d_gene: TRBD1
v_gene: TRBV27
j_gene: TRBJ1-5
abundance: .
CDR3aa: CASSVQGVDQPQHF
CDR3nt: TGTGCCAGCAGTGTTCAGGGGGTGGACCAGCCCCAGCATTTT

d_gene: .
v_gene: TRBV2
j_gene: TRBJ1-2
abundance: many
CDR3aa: CASSGPGRRYGYTF
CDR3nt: TGTGCCAGCAGTGGCCCGGGACGGCGCTATGGCTACACCTTC

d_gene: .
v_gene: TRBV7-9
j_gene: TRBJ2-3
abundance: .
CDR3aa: CASSPRRLSTDTQYF
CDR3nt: TGTGCCAGCAGCCCGAGGAGACTTAGCACAGATACGCAGTATTTT

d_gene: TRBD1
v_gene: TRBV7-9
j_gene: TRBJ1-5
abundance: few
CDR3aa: CASSGTGTVEAQHF
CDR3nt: TGTGCCAGCAGCGGGACAGGGACGGTGGAAGCCCAGCATTTT

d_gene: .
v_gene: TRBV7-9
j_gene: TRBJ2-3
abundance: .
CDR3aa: CASSLAIAEDTQYF
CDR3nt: TGTGCCAGCAGCTTAGCAATTGCCGAGGATACGCAGTATTTT

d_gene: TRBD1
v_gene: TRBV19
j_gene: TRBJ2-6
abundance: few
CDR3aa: CASSTPYRGRGANVLTF
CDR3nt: TGTGCCAGTAGTACCCCTTACAGGGGGCGCGGGGCCAACGTCCTGACTTTC

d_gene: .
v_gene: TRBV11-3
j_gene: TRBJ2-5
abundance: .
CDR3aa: CASSTGGWGTEETQYF
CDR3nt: TGTGCCAGCAGTACGGGTGGATGGGGTACGGAAGAGACCCAGTACTTC

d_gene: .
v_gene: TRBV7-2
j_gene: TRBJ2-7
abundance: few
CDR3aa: CASSLLERGPYEQYF
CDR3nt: TGTGCCAGCAGCTTACTAGAGAGGGGACCCTACGAGCAGTACTTC

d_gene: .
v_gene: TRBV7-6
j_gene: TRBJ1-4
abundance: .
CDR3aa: CASSQAGRREKLFF
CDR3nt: TGTGCCAGCAGCCAAGCAGGGAGACGGGAAAAACTGTTTTTT

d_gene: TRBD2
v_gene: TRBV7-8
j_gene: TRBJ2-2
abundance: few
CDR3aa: CASSSLGGAGELFF
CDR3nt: TGTGCCAGCAGCTCCCTCGGGGGGGCCGGGGAGCTGTTTTTT

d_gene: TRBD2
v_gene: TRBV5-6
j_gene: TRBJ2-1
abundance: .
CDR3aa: CASSLLLTNGLAGGRDEQFF
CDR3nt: TGTGCCAGCAGCCTCCTGCTGACTAATGGACTAGCGGGGGGGCGGGATGAGCAGTTCTTC

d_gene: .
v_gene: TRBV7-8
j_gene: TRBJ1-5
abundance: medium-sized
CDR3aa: CASSLGNNQPQHF
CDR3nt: TGTGCCAGCAGCTTAGGGAACAATCAGCCCCAGCATTTT

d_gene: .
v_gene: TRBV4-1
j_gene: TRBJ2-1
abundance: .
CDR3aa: CASSQGLGGLNEQFF
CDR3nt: TGCGCCAGCAGCCAAGGCCTAGGGGGACTCAATGAGCAGTTCTTC

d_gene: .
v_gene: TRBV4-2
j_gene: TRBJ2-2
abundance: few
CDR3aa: CASSPEHRSTGELFF
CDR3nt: TGTGCCAGCAGCCCTGAACACAGGAGCACCGGGGAGCTGTTTTTT

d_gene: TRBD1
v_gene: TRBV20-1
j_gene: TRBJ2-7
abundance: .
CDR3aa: CSAMDRASSYEQYF
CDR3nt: TGCAGTGCTATGGACAGGGCAAGCTCCTACGAGCAGTACTTC

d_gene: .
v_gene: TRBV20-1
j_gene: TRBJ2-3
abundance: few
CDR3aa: CSARDYGMSTDTQYF
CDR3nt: TGCAGTGCTAGAGACTACGGGATGAGCACAGATACGCAGTATTTT

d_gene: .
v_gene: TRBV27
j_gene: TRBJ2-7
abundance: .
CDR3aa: CASSPPDSSYEQYF
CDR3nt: TGTGCCAGCAGTCCCCCGGACAGCTCCTACGAGCAGTACTTC

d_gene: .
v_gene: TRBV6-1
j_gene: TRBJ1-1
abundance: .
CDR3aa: CASSEWGDRLNTEAFF
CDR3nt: TGTGCCAGCAGTGAATGGGGCGACAGGTTGAACACTGAAGCTTTCTTT

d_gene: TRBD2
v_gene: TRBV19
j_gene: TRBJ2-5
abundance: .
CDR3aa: CASSVRTSHETQYF
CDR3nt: TGTGCCAGTAGTGTCCGGACTAGTCACGAGACCCAGTACTTC

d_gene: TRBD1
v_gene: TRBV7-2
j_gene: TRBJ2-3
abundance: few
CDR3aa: CASSNRDRRTDTQYF
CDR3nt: TGTGCCAGCAGCAACCGGGACAGGCGTACAGATACGCAGTATTTT

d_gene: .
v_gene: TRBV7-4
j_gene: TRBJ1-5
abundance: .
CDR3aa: CASSPRAQTPSNQPQHF
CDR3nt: TGTGCCAGCAGCCCCCGGGCCCAGACGCCTAGCAATCAGCCCCAGCATTTT